The 30 T cell receptor beta chains in this list originate from one sample, sequenced in a study of cytomegalovirus exposure and HLA in healthy donors. PCR amplification relied on 60 Vbeta primers (plus 13 Jbeta primers). Repertoires were generated with immunoSEQ multiplex PCR, while TCRdb's copy carries only in-frame clones and drops some. Counted here are around 150,000 clones, about 80% occurring once; the ten biggest clones make up over 0.95%. The sample was PBMCs. These receptors were obtained from a woman between 50 and 59 years old in good health and CMV-seropositive.

This chain uses TRBV7-9 with TRBJ2-7; 9 positions agree with TRBD2. The germline V gene encodes CDR1 SEHNR and CDR2 FQNEAQ (reference sequence). This CDR3 has 15 amino acids. The V and J ends lost 5 bases and 4 bases, in that order; junction bases with no gene match: 9. CDR3 nucleotide sequence: TGTGCCAGCAGCCCCAGACTAGCGGCGGGATACGAGCAGTACTTC. Its protein is CASSPRLAAGYEQYF.

This clone occurred a few times. The rearrangement uses TRBV7-9 and TRBJ1-2, with D tentatively TRBD1 (6 bases). The V gene lost 5 bases and the J gene lost 6 bases, with 19 bases spanning the gap. The germline V gene encodes CDR1 SEHNR and CDR2 FQNEAQ (reference sequence). The CDR3 is made up of 15 amino acids. The CDR3 loop reads CASSPQGFPFNGYTF. In DNA, the CDR3 is TGTGCCAGCAGCCCACAGGGATTCCCCTTCAATGGCTACACCTTC.

CDR3 DNA: TGTGCCATGGCACGGACACAGGGAAACACCATATATTTT. It is translated as CAMARTQGNTIYF. This chain links TRBV10-3 with TRBJ1-3; possible D gene TRBD1, 5 bases. The CDR3 sequence is 13 residues long. Deletions cut 9 bases from V and 4 bases from J, with 13 bases between. CDR1 is ENHRY, CDR2 SYGVKD, per germline.

The chain carries TRBV19 and TRBJ1-6, with D possibly matching TRBD1 (5 bases). CDR1 LNHDA and CDR2 SQIVND come from the germline V gene (reference sequence). The CDR3 is made up of 13 amino acids. Trimming left V 5 bases short and J 7 bases short, with 9 bases between. CDR3 nucleotide sequence: TGTGCCAGTAGTGGTGCAGGGAATTCACCCCTCCACTTT. Translating gives CASSGAGNSPLHF.

There are a few counts of this clone. V and J are TRBV2 and TRBJ1-1; TRBD1 aligns across 11 bases. The CDR3 contains 15 residues. With V trimmed by 5 bases and J by 5 bases, 7 bases remained unmatched. Germline V lookup: CDR1 SNHLY, CDR2 FYNNEI. The CDR3 spells CASSRTGGVKTEAFF. CDR3 DNA sequence: TGTGCCAGCAGTCGGACAGGGGGCGTAAAAACTGAAGCTTTCTTT. Drawing the rest from reference TRBV2 and TRBJ1-1, the complete variable domain is EPEVTQTPSHQVTQMGQEVILRCVPISNHLYFYWYRQILGQKVEFLVSFYNNEISEKSEIFDDQFSVERPDGSNFTLKIRSTKLEDSAMYFCASSRTGGVKTEAFFGQGTRLTVV.

The chain recombines TRBV7-2 with TRBJ2-3, with 7 bases lining up with TRBD2. CDR3 size: 17 residues. In germline, CDR1 is SGHTA, CDR2 FQGNSA. V lost 1 base, J lost 2 bases, and 9 bases stayed unmatched. CDR3 sequence: CASSLDYAGGFTDTQYF. In DNA form, the CDR3 reads TGTGCCAGCAGCTTAGATTATGCCGGGGGGTTCACAGATACGCAGTATTTT. Full variable domain (missing parts from reference TRBV7-2 and TRBJ2-3): GAGVSQSPSNKVTEKGKDVELRCDPISGHTALYWYRQSLGQGLEFLIYFQGNSAPDKSGLPSDRFSAERTGGSVSTLTIQRTQQEDSAVYLCASSLDYAGGFTDTQYFGPGTRLTVL.

V usage is TRBV7-2 and J usage is TRBJ2-1; D is undetermined. The CDR3 is made up of 13 amino acids. Per germline, CDR1 SGHTA and CDR2 FQGNSA. Trimming cost V 0 bases and J 6 bases, with 6 bases left between them. CDR3 protein: CASSLAPVNEQFF. In DNA, the CDR3 is TGTGCCAGCAGCTTAGCCCCTGTCAATGAGCAGTTCTTC.

The chain carries TRBV13 and TRBJ2-5, with D maybe TRBD2 (5 bases). V was pared by 5 bases and J by 2 bases, with 12 bases between. The CDR3 length is 14 residues. In germline, CDR1 is PRHDT, CDR2 FYEKMQ (reference sequence). The CDR3, as DNA: TGTGCCAGCAGCCGGGGTGTTCCGCAAGAGACCCAGTACTTC. It codes for CASSRGVPQETQYF.

V and J are TRBV9 and TRBJ2-2; perhaps TRBD1 as D (6 bases). This CDR3 is built from 14 residues. Per germline, CDR1 SGDLS and CDR2 YYNGEE. V was shortened by 1 base and J by 7 bases, with 11 bases between the two germline ends. Here the CDR3 reads CASSVSGQNGELFF. The CDR3 DNA reads TGTGCCAGCAGCGTATCTGGACAGAACGGGGAGCTGTTTTTT.

This rearrangement joins TRBV7-6 to TRBJ2-2; TRBD1 aligns across 8 bases. J gave up 5 bases and V 5 bases, and 10 bases lay outside the gene matches. CDR3 length: 16 residues. Germline V gene lookup returns CDR1 SGHVS and CDR2 FNYEAQ. The chain's CDR3 is CASSPGQGGVTGELFF. The DNA of the CDR3 is TGTGCCAGCAGCCCCGGACAGGGTGGAGTGACCGGGGAGCTGTTTTTT.

This clone was observed a few times. The chain recombines TRBV7-6 with TRBJ2-3; D is perhaps TRBD2 (5 bases). V was clipped by 0 bases and J by 3 bases, with 7 bases between them. The CDR3 has 14 residues. Germline CDR1 SGHVS, CDR2 FNYEAQ. CDR3: CASSLATGTDTQYF. CDR3 DNA sequence: TGTGCCAGCAGCTTAGCGACGGGGACAGATACGCAGTATTTT.

J is TRBJ2-7 and V is TRBV18; D may be TRBD1 (5 bases). This CDR3 has 13 residues. The V end lost 2 bases, the J end lost 3 bases, and 8 bases lay between the germline ends. CDR1 and CDR2 (germline): KGHSH, LQKENI. CDR3 bases: TGTGCCAGCTCACCAACCAGGGACTACGAGCAGTACTTC. It codes for CASSPTRDYEQYF.

The rearrangement joins TRBV11-2 to TRBJ1-6, with D uncertain. This CDR3 contains 14 residues. The V end was cut by 5 bases, the J end by 7 bases, with 12 bases between. Germline V lookup: CDR1 SGHAT, CDR2 FQNNGV. The CDR3 region has the DNA TGTGCCAGCAGCCCCGGGCGGGTCAATTCACCCCTCCACTTT. The encoded protein is CASSPGRVNSPLHF.

The chain links TRBV29-1 to TRBJ2-5; 7 positions match TRBD2. The germline CDR1 and CDR2 sequences are SQVTM and ANQGSEA. The CDR3 has 12 amino acids. V dropped 5 bases and J dropped 2; count of bases not matched to a gene: 2. CDR3 coding DNA: TGCAGCGTTCTAGCGGTACAAGAGACCCAGTACTTC. Translating gives CSVLAVQETQYF.

The rearrangement joins TRBV7-9 to TRBJ2-7, with 8 bases that match TRBD2. The CDR3 sequence is 13 residues long. Trimming took 5 bases from V and 3 from J; bases not matched to a gene: 3. Germline CDR1 and CDR2: SEHNR and FQNEAQ (reference sequence). The DNA for the CDR3 is TGTGCCAGCAGCGTGGCGGGGGGCTACGAGCAGTACTTC. This gives the protein CASSVAGGYEQYF.

The chain combines TRBV7-2 with TRBJ2-1, with 14 bases aligning to TRBD2. The trim removed 5 bases at V and 6 bases at J, leaving 3 bases unmatched. This CDR3 has 15 residues. From germline, CDR1 is SGHTA and CDR2 FQGNSA. CDR3 protein: CASSEGLAGGNEQFF. For the CDR3, the DNA is TGTGCCAGCAGCGAAGGACTAGCGGGGGGCAATGAGCAGTTCTTC.

This clone was counted once. For the CDR3, the DNA is TGTGCCACCAGCAGAGACTTCAGGGGGCGGGAGACCCAGTACTTC. As protein: CATSRDFRGRETQYF. The rearrangement uses TRBV15 and TRBJ2-5; 8 bases align to TRBD1. The CDR3 sequence is 15 residues long. Germline values: CDR1 LNHNV, CDR2 YYDKDF (reference sequence). Trimming cost V 0 bases and J 5 bases; bases outside gene matches: 5.

This rearrangement joins TRBV2 to TRBJ1-1; tentatively, D is TRBD1 (6 bases). The CDR3 contains 14 residues. Trimming left V 6 bases short and J 2 bases short, with 13 bases between. Germline V gene sequence: CDR1 SNHLY, CDR2 FYNNEI. The CDR3 nucleotides read TGTGCCAGCAGCGCACAGGGATCAAACACTGAAGCTTTCTTT. Translating it yields CASSAQGSNTEAFF.

The V gene is TRBV2, the J gene TRBJ1-1; D gene uncertain. Germline assignment: CDR1 SNHLY and CDR2 FYNNEI. This CDR3 has 13 amino acids. Trimming shortened V by 3 bases and J by 0 bases, and 5 bases separated the two germline ends. The CDR3: CASSEYMNTEAFF. Written as DNA, the CDR3 is TGTGCCAGCAGTGAGTACATGAACACTGAAGCTTTCTTT.

The gene calls are TRBV7-2 and TRBJ2-7; D is uncertain. Germline values: CDR1 SGHTA, CDR2 FQGNSA. The CDR3 runs to 12 residues. The ends were cut back, 0 bases at V and 5 bases at J, with 5 bases in the middle. CDR3 coding DNA: TGTGCCAGCAGCTTAGCGCGGCACGAGCAGTACTTC. This codes for CASSLARHEQYF.

The CDR3 nucleotides read TGCGCCAGCAGCCATTATGATAAGAGTGGCTACACCTTC. It translates to CASSHYDKSGYTF. The gene calls are TRBV4-1 and TRBJ1-2, with D hard to call. CDR1 is MGHRA and CDR2 is YSYEKL in the germline V gene. V lost 3 bases to trimming and J lost 7 bases, with 12 bases between them. The length of the CDR3 is 13 residues.

The chain joins TRBV29-1 to TRBJ2-7; 7 bases fit TRBD1. V lost 6 bases to trimming and J lost 3 bases; unmatched junction nucleotides: 5. Germline CDR1 is SQVTM and CDR2 is ANQGSEA. The CDR3 extends over 12 amino acids. The CDR3 protein is CSVATGDYEQYF. CDR3 coding DNA: TGCAGCGTCGCTACAGGGGACTACGAGCAGTACTTC.

The rearrangement links TRBV11-2 to TRBJ1-1, with TRBD1 identical over 8 bases. CDR1 is SGHAT and CDR2 is FQNNGV in the germline V gene. The trim removed 3 bases at V and 4 bases at J, leaving 1 base unmatched. CDR3 size: 13 residues. The CDR3 DNA reads TGTGCCAGCAGCTTGACAGGGGTCACTGAAGCTTTCTTT. Protein product: CASSLTGVTEAFF.

The J gene is TRBJ2-3, the V gene TRBV5-1; D gene ambiguous. V lost 0 bases and J lost 1, with 3 bases in between. The CDR3 has 13 residues. The germline V gene encodes CDR1 SGHRS and CDR2 YFSETQ. The CDR3 spells CASSLVGTDTQYF. As DNA, the CDR3 is TGCGCCAGCAGCTTGGTAGGCACAGATACGCAGTATTTT.

This clone was observed a single time. An end of the junction differs from the germline gene, which may be a read error. V gene TRBV7-7 combines with J gene TRBJ2-5; 7 bases line up with TRBD1. The CDR3 is made up of 14 amino acids. CDR1 SSHAT and CDR2 FNYEAQ come from the germline V gene (reference sequence). This CDR3 is CASSPDRARETQYF. The CDR3 DNA reads TGTGCTAGCAGTCCTGACAGGGCGAGAGAGACCCAGTACTTC.

The genes are TRBV5-1 and TRBJ2-2; the match to TRBD1 covers 7 bases. V gave up 5 bases and J gave up 3 bases; unmatched junction bases: 7. The CDR3 contains 15 residues. Looked up from germline, CDR1 is SGHRS and CDR2 is YFSETQ. CDR3 in amino acids: CASSTGDGDTGELFF. The CDR3 nucleotides read TGCGCCAGCAGTACAGGGGACGGTGACACCGGGGAGCTGTTTTTT.

The chain couples TRBV30 to TRBJ1-5; 7 bases are shared with TRBD1. Unmatched junction bases numbered 22, after V lost 5 bases and J lost 9 bases. Germline V lookup: CDR1 GTSNPN, CDR2 SVGIG (reference sequence). The CDR3 runs to 17 residues. Written as DNA, the CDR3 is TGTGCCTGGGGATCCGAGGACCGGGACAGTGTGACCCGGCCCCAGCATTTT. It yields the protein CAWGSEDRDSVTRPQHF.

This clone was observed a single time. V gene TRBV7-3 combines with J gene TRBJ2-1; perhaps TRBD2 as D (6 bases). Looked up from germline, CDR1 is SGHTA and CDR2 is FQGTGA. The CDR3 length is 15 residues. Trimming removed 5 bases at V and 7 bases at J, with 18 bases between. The CDR3: CASSPSGTLGNEQFF. The DNA of the CDR3 is TGTGCCAGCAGCCCCTCCGGGACTCTGGGGAATGAGCAGTTCTTC.

V is TRBV7-2 and J is TRBJ1-5; TRBD1 is a possible D gene (5 bases). Germline loops: CDR1 SGHTA, CDR2 FQGNSA. The CDR3 is made up of 14 amino acids. V was shortened by 3 bases and J by 4 bases, with 10 bases between the two germline ends. CDR3: CASSFRQGNQPQHF. CDR3 DNA: TGTGCCAGCAGCTTTAGGCAGGGTAATCAGCCCCAGCATTTT.

The chain recombines TRBV11-2 with TRBJ2-2, with D unclear. The CDR3 consists of 14 residues. The V end was cut by 0 bases, the J end by 6 bases, with 8 bases between. The germline V gene encodes CDR1 SGHAT and CDR2 FQNNGV. CDR3 DNA sequence: TGTGCCAGCAGCTTAGAGGGCCAGGCCGGGGAGCTGTTTTTT. Amino acid sequence: CASSLEGQAGELFF.